This TCR beta chain was obtained from a study of cytomegalovirus exposure and HLA in healthy donors. Overall study findings and caveats: 150 or so TCR beta chains were listed as cytomegalovirus-associated. Common viral pathogens seemed, in a later analysis, to connect with several of the most significant clusters. HLA alleles were associated with 16,000 or so TCR beta sequences in a later analysis at 0.05 false discovery rate.

V gave up 5 bases and J gave up 1 base; unmatched junction bases: 6. Germline V gene lookup returns CDR1 MDHEN and CDR2 SYDVKM. This CDR3 is built from 15 residues. PCR involved 60 Vbeta and 13 Jbeta primers. TCRdb's copy holds only in-frame clones and misses some; the assay was immunoSEQ multiplex PCR. Among about 120,000 clones listed, around 77% were seen once. Note on this clone: What it recognizes is unknown.

Input material: PBMCs. V gene TRBV28 combines with J gene TRBJ2-7; 9 nucleotides match TRBD1. This sequence was found in a man aged 18 to 29 in good health and CMV-seropositive. This CDR3 is CASSRSGTGSYEQYF. The CDR3 bases are TGTGCCAGCAGTCGCAGCGGGACAGGGTCCTACGAGCAGTACTTC.